This TCR beta chain is from a study of T cell responses to AZD1222 COVID-19 vaccine. The overall study: Researchers grouped second doses given at about 4 or about 12 weeks into one pool.

Remarks on this clone: Antigen unknown.

Produced via immunoSEQ multiplex PCR; TCRdb's table is partial and in-frame only. Among around 130,000 clones listed, 91% were seen once. V shed 5 bases and J 4 bases; nucleotides not matched to a gene: 5. This CDR3 has 14 amino acids. Germline CDR1 is SGHTA and CDR2 is FQGNSA. Study-level results: Repertoire sampling occurred only after the peak T cell response.

The receptor comes from an adult in good health. This chain joins TRBV7-2 and TRBJ2-3, with 8 nucleotides matching TRBD1. The input for sequencing was peripheral blood, taken on day 0 of AZD1222 vaccination. The CDR3 sequence: CASSPGQGPDTQYF. CDR3 coding DNA: TGTGCCAGCAGCCCCGGACAGGGCCCAGATACGCAGTATTTT.